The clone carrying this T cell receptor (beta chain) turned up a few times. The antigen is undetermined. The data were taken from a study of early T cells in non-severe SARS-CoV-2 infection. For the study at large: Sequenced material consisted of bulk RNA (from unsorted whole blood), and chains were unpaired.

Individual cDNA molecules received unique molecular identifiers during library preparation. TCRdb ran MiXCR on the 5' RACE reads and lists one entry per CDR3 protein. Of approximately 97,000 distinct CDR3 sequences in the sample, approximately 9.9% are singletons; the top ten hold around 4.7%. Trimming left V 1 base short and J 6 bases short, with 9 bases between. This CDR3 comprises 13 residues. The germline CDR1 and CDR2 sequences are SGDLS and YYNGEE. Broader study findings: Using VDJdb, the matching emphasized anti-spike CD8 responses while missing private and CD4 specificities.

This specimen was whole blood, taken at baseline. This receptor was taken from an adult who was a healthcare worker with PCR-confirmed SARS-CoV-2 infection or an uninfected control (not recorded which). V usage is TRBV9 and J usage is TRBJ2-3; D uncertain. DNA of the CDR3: TGTGCCAGCAGCGTATATCAGCAGGATACGCAGTATTTT. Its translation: CASSVYQQDTQYF.